These 18 T cell receptor beta chains came from one sample sequenced in a study of metastatic and nonmetastatic thyroid tumors. TCRdb reassembled clones from the PCR reads with MiXCR. The top ten hold around 13% of the sample, which has roughly 71,000 clones, roughly 18% seen once. Nobody among the patients had been given any treatment before thyroid surgery. Sequencing was carried out using blood. The receptors were sampled from a female donor with papillary thyroid cancer or a benign thyroid nodule (not recorded which). Some clones in this sample may be carry-over from other donors' samples.

This clone was seen ten or more times. The rearrangement joins TRBV5-6 to TRBJ2-7; possibly TRBD2 for D (6 bases). Trimming took 4 bases from V and 0 from J, leaving 11 bases between them. There are 14 residues in the CDR3. Germline loops: CDR1 SGHDT, CDR2 YYEEEE. CDR3 DNA: TGTGCCAGCAGCCCCGGGACTGGCTCCTACGAGCAGTACTTC. This encodes CASSPGTGSYEQYF.

This clone was counted many times. This chain connects TRBV7-8 to TRBJ2-1; no reliable D call. The CDR3 is made up of 14 amino acids. V was shortened by 5 bases and J by 0 bases, with 8 bases between the two germline ends. In germline, CDR1 is SGHVS, CDR2 FQNEAQ. The CDR3 coding sequence is TGTGCCAGCAGCCTACGGAGCTCCTACAATGAGCAGTTCTTC. The encoded protein is CASSLRSSYNEQFF.

The table lists this clone with many counts. The chain recombines TRBV14 with TRBJ2-2, with D perhaps matching TRBD1 (5 bases). The CDR3 runs 13 residues. Germline assignment: CDR1 SGHDN and CDR2 FVKESK. Trimming removed 2 bases from V and 4 bases from J, with 5 bases in between. As DNA, the CDR3 is TGTGCCAGCAGCCAACAGGGCACCGGGGAGCTGTTTTTT. Translating it yields CASSQQGTGELFF.

This clone was counted many times. V gene TRBV7-2 combines with J gene TRBJ2-2, with a tentative D call TRBD2 (7 bases). In germline, CDR1 is SGHTA, CDR2 FQGNSA. Trimming removed 2 bases from V and 1 base from J, with 17 bases in between. The CDR3 sequence is 18 residues long. CDR3 region: CASSLTWGGRGNTGELFF. The CDR3, as DNA: TGTGCCAGCAGCTTAACCTGGGGGGGGCGAGGGAACACCGGGGAGCTGTTTTTT.

This clone was observed a handful of times. This rearrangement joins TRBV6-2 or TRBV6-3 to TRBJ2-2; no clear D gene. The V gene lost 7 bases and the J gene lost 3 bases, with 9 bases spanning the gap. The CDR3 is 13 residues long. Germline lookup yields CDR1 MNHEY and CDR2 SVGEGT. This CDR3 reads CASKISDTGELFF. The CDR3 DNA reads TGTGCCAGCAAGATATCGGACACCGGGGAGCTGTTTTTT.

This clone showed up many times. This chain joins TRBV5-4 and TRBJ2-2, with D possibly matching TRBD2 (5 bases). V lost 2 bases, J lost 0 bases, and 8 bases lay in between. The CDR3 contains 15 residues. Germline V gene sequence: CDR1 SGHNT, CDR2 YYREEE (reference sequence). DNA of the CDR3: TGTGCCAGCAGCTTAGGGAGCTCGAACACCGGGGAGCTGTTTTTT. Protein product: CASSLGSSNTGELFF.

This clone has only a few counts. V is TRBV6-1 and J is TRBJ1-6; 7 bases map to TRBD1. The CDR3 is made up of 15 amino acids. J was trimmed by 7 bases and V by 6 bases; bases with no gene match: 9. The germline gives CDR1 MNHNS, CDR2 SASEGT. The CDR3 nucleotides read TGTGCCAGCAGCTTAGGGGACAGCCGGAATTCACCCCTCCACTTT. As protein: CASSLGDSRNSPLHF.

The chain is built from TRBV14 and TRBJ2-7, with D perhaps matching TRBD2 (6 bases). Looked up from germline, CDR1 is SGHDN and CDR2 is FVKESK. The CDR3 is made up of 15 amino acids. The V and J ends lost 4 bases and 3 bases respectively, with 16 bases between them. CDR3 in amino acids: CASSPGGSLLYEQYF. The DNA for the CDR3 is TGTGCCAGCAGCCCCGGGGGTAGCCTCCTCTACGAGCAGTACTTC.

This clone showed up many times. V and J are TRBV15 and TRBJ2-2, with TRBD2 as a possible D gene (6 bases). V shed 0 bases and J shed 1 base, with 9 bases lying between them. This CDR3 spans 16 amino acids. Germline CDR1 LNHNV, CDR2 YYDKDF (reference sequence). CDR3 sequence: CATSRDISGNTGELFF. In DNA, the CDR3 is TGTGCCACCAGCAGAGATATTAGCGGGAACACCGGGGAGCTGTTTTTT.

This chain connects TRBV20-1 to TRBJ2-7, with D unclear. The CDR3 spans 13 residues. Looked up from germline, CDR1 is DFQATT and CDR2 is SNEGSKA (reference sequence). Between the trimmed V and J ends, which lost 0 bases and 2 bases, there was a span of 8 bases. The CDR3 DNA follows: TGCAGTGCTAGAGACGCTGAAACCTACGAGCAGTACTTC. Its protein product is CSARDAETYEQYF.

This clone has a count of ten or more. The chain recombines TRBV7-8 with TRBJ2-7, with TRBD1 identical over 8 bases. The CDR3 is made up of 14 amino acids. V shed 7 bases and J 3 bases; nucleotides not matched to a gene: 8. Germline lookup yields CDR1 SGHVS and CDR2 FQNEAQ. The CDR3 sequence: CASNPTGGGYEQYF. The CDR3 DNA is TGTGCCAGCAACCCCACAGGGGGAGGCTACGAGCAGTACTTC.

Many counts were recorded for this clone. The genes are TRBV3-1 and TRBJ2-1; D perhaps matches TRBD1 (5 bases). Germline V gives CDR1 LGHDT, CDR2 YNNKEL (reference sequence). The ends were cut back, 3 bases at V and 1 base at J, with 10 bases in the middle. The CDR3 is 15 residues long. DNA for the CDR3: TGTGCCAGCAGCCAGGGGCGTCATTCCTACAATGAGCAGTTCTTC. This gives the protein CASSQGRHSYNEQFF.

This clone was detected ten times or more. The V and J genes are TRBV4-1 and TRBJ2-3; D gene unclear. This CDR3 is built from 15 residues. Germline CDR1 and CDR2: MGHRA and YSYEKL. With 3 bases removed from V and 4 bases from J, the gap between germline ends came to 14 bases. The CDR3 coding sequence is TGCGCCAGCAGCCAGCTCCCACCCGGGCCAGATACGCAGTATTTT. This gives the protein CASSQLPPGPDTQYF.

The chain carries TRBV4-1 and TRBJ1-5; D call uncertain. Trimming stripped 0 bases from V and 0 bases from J, with 6 bases between. In germline, CDR1 is MGHRA, CDR2 YSYEKL. This CDR3 is built from 15 residues. CDR3 sequence reads: CASSQEPISNQPQHF. DNA of the CDR3: TGCGCCAGCAGCCAAGAGCCCATTAGCAATCAGCCCCAGCATTTT.

This clone came up once. The chain recombines TRBV6-2 or TRBV6-3 with TRBJ2-2, with 7 bases identical to TRBD2. The germline gives CDR1 MNHEY, CDR2 SVGEGT. This CDR3 is 20 amino acids long. Trimming took 8 bases from V and 3 from J; bases not matched to a gene: 24. CDR3 nucleotide sequence: TGTGCCAGCGGTCGGATCGGAATAGCGGGCCTCAAAGGGGACACCGGGGAGCTGTTTTTT. Translating it yields CASGRIGIAGLKGDTGELFF.

This clone was seen repeatedly, ten times or more. This chain connects TRBV28 to TRBJ1-1; unclear D gene. The CDR3 extends over 14 amino acids. The V gene's germline CDR1 is MDHEN and CDR2 SYDVKM. V was trimmed by 3 bases and J by 4 bases, leaving 12 bases between them. Written as DNA, the CDR3 is TGTGCCAGCAGTTTTCTCCAGCCGGGCACTGAAGCTTTCTTT. This gives the protein CASSFLQPGTEAFF.

This chain connects TRBV7-2 to TRBJ2-5; 10 positions match TRBD1. The CDR3 is 14 amino acids. Trimming cost V 5 bases and J 1 base; bases outside gene matches: 1. The germline CDR1 and CDR2 sequences are SGHTA and FQGNSA. CDR3 in DNA: TGTGCCAGCAGCCGGACAGGGGGCCAAGAGACCCAGTACTTC. It codes for CASSRTGGQETQYF.

This clone was observed many times. V usage is TRBV28 and J usage is TRBJ2-1; the D gene is possibly TRBD2 (5 bases). Germline lookup yields CDR1 MDHEN and CDR2 SYDVKM. Trimming removed 3 bases at V and 2 bases at J, with 11 bases between. The CDR3 contains 15 residues. CDR3 sequence reads: CASSLSGDPYNEQFF. The CDR3 DNA is TGTGCCAGCAGTTTGAGCGGAGACCCCTACAATGAGCAGTTCTTC.